A selection of T cell receptor beta chains follows, all from one sample in a study of T cell changes during pregnancy in multiple sclerosis. Using immunoSEQ multiplex PCR, the repertoire was profiled, and TCRdb retains in-frame clones only, with some absent. The repertoire holds tens of thousands of clones, with 90% to 95% as singletons. Sequenced material: CD4+ T cells from peripheral blood mononuclear cells, taken in the second trimester of pregnancy. Source of these receptors: a female donor with multiple sclerosis, enrolled in a pregnancy study. Both conserved end residues are part of each CDR3. The D gene is left open where the match is weak.

TRBD1,TRBJ1-2,TRBV6-6,CASSFGQGDGYTF
NA,TRBJ1-2,TRBV10-1,CASSEMGRFYGYTF
TRBD2,TRBJ2-5,TRBV30,CAWSGGTSGAETQYF
NA,TRBJ2-2,TRBV5-4,CASSLGQTGELFF
NA,TRBJ1-5,TRBV7-8,CASSLERGNQPQHF
NA,TRBJ2-2,TRBV4-2,CASSSEQGFGLFF
TRBD1,TRBJ1-5,TRBV10-2,CASGTGGTQPQHF
TRBD1,TRBJ1-1,TRBV5-1,CASSPGTGGKYTEAFF
TRBD1,TRBJ1-5,TRBV5-3,CARRFDRGLGQPQHF
NA,TRBJ1-2,TRBV30,CAWSVPQQPSTF
NA,TRBJ1-2,TRBV19,CASSIWGSAGNYGYTF
NA,TRBJ2-6,TRBV19,CASSTVRGASGANVLTF
NA,TRBJ2-5,TRBV2,CASSLTSKETQYF
NA,TRBJ2-5,TRBV9,CASSASPRETQYF
NA,TRBJ2-2,TRBV2,CASSERLKNTGELFF
NA,TRBJ2-1,TRBV14,CASSQDRVSARIIEQFF
NA,TRBJ2-3,TRBV5-4,CASSLSSGAQYF
TRBD2,TRBJ2-1,TRBV5-6,CASSPRLAGRYNEQFF
TRBD2,TRBJ2-1,TRBV5-1,CASSSTSSTLNEQFF
TRBD1,TRBJ1-2,TRBV30,CAWARQGLGSGYTF
TRBD1,TRBJ2-6,TRBV27,CASRDRVGPGANVLTF
TRBD2,TRBJ2-7,TRBV5-1,CASSLAPSGGTYEQYF
TRBD1,TRBJ2-7,TRBV15,CATSRGGQGANEQYF
TRBD2,TRBJ2-1,TRBV11-2,CASNPGTSGRGEQFF
TRBD2,TRBJ2-5,TRBV19,CASSGTSGRAETQYF
NA,TRBJ1-5,TRBV19,CASSIETPRGGQPQHF
NA,TRBJ1-4,TRBV5-4,CASSSERHSPSNEKLFF
NA,TRBJ1-5,TRBV4-1,CASSQEFGRLSNQPQHF
TRBD1,TRBJ2-1,TRBV5-1,CASSWGLGTGKNEQFF
TRBD2,TRBJ2-2,TRBV27,CASSLRSVLSTGTSRTGELFF
NA,TRBJ1-2,TRBV5-5,CASSPGVAKLPYGYTF
NA,TRBJ2-7,TRBV6-1,CASSEVAGVRYEQYF
NA,TRBJ1-1,TRBV5-1,CASSFWGLNTEAFF
NA,TRBJ2-7,TRBV10-1,CASSKIQGYEQYF
NA,TRBJ2-1,TRBV6-1,CASSEVAESNEQFF
TRBD1,TRBJ1-1,TRBV11-2,CASSPGGRATEAFF
NA,TRBJ1-2,TRBV9,CASSAGTYYGYTF
NA,TRBJ2-3,TRBV18,CASSATLPGVQGDTQYF
TRBD2,TRBJ2-1,TRBV19,CASSMGLAGNNEQFF
TRBD1,TRBJ1-5,TRBV11-2,CASSSLQGINQPQHF
NA,TRBJ1-3,TRBV28,CASTTGGGMRGNTIYF
TRBD2,TRBJ2-2,TRBV27,CASSFLTSGRPGELFF
TRBD1,TRBJ2-7,TRBV5-1,CASSLEGQGLGEQYF
NA,TRBJ2-2,TRBV4-1,CASSQDMDSSNTGELFF
TRBD1,TRBJ2-7,TRBV27,CASSLSTQQDRDRNEQYF
TRBD2,TRBJ2-5,TRBV5-1,CASSLLGLGMGETQYF
NA,TRBJ2-7,TRBV4-2,CASSRGDASEQYF
TRBD1,TRBJ2-7,TRBV18,CASSPPNRGLYEQYF
NA,TRBJ2-7,TRBV13,CASSLTQTAYEQYF
NA,TRBJ2-7,TRBV5-1,CASSLSAASYEQYF